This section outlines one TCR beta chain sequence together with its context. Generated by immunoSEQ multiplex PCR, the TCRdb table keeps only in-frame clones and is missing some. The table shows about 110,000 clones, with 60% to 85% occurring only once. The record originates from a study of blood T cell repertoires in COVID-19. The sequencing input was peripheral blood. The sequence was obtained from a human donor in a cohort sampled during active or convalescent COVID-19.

In nucleotides, the CDR3 is TGTGCCAGTAGTATAGACAGGGGGCCACAAGAGACCCAGTACTTC. Translating it yields CASSIDRGPQETQYF. The genes are TRBV19 and TRBJ2-5, with TRBD1 matching over 8 bases. The germline V gene encodes CDR1 LNHDA and CDR2 SQIVND (reference sequence). V was clipped by 0 bases and J by 2 bases; unmatched bases: 2. This CDR3 has 15 amino acids.